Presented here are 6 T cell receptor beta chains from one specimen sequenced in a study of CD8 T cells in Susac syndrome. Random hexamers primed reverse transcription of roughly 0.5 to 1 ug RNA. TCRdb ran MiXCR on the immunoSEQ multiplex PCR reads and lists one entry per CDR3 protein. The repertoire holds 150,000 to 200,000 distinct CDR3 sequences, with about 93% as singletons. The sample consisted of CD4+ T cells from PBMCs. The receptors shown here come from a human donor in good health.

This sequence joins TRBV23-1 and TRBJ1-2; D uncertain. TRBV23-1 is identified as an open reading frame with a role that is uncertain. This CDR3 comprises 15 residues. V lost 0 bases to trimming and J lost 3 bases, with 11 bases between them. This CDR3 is CASSQSLEQYYGYTF. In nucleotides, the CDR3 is TGCGCCAGCAGTCAATCCCTCGAGCAGTACTATGGCTACACCTTC.

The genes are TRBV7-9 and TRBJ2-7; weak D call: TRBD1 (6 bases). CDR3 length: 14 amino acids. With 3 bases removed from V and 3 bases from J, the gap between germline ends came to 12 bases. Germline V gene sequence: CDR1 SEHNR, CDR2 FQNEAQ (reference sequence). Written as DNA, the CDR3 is TGTGCCAGCAGCTTCTCCACAGGGTTCTACGAGCAGTACTTC. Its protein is CASSFSTGFYEQYF.

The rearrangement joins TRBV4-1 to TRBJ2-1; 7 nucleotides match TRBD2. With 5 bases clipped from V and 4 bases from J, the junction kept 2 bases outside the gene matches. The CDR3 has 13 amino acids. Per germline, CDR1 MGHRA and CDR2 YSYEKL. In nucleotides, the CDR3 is TGCGCCAGCAGCGGGGGGGTTTACAATGAGCAGTTCTTC. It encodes CASSGGVYNEQFF.

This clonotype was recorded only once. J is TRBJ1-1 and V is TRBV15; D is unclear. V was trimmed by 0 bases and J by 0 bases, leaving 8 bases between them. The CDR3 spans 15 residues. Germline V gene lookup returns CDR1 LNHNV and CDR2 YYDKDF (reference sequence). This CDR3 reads CATSRDRLMNTEAFF. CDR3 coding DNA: TGTGCCACCAGCAGAGATCGGCTCATGAACACTGAAGCTTTCTTT. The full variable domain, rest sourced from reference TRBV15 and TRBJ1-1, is DAMVIQNPRYQVTQFGKPVTLSCSQTLNHNVMYWYQQKSSQAPKLLFHYYDKDFNNEADTPDNFQSRRPNTSFCFLDIRSPGLGDTAMYLCATSRDRLMNTEAFFGQGTRLTVV.

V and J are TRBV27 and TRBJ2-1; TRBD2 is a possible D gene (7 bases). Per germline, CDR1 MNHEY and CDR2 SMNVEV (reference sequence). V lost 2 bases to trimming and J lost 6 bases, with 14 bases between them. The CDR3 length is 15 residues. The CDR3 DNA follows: TGTGCCAGCAGTTTACTCGGGGGGACATCCAATGAGCAGTTCTTC. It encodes CASSLLGGTSNEQFF.

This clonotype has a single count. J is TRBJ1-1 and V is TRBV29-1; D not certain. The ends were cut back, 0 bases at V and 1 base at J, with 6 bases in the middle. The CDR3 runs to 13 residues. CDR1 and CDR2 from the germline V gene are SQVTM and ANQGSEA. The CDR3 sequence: CSVEDAKNTEAFF. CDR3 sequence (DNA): TGCAGCGTTGAAGACGCCAAGAACACTGAAGCTTTCTTT.